These 32 T cell receptor beta chains were sequenced from one sample in a study of T cells after yellow fever vaccination. TCRdb redid the calling of the 5' RACE reads with MiXCR, one entry per CDR3 protein. The sample lists some 150,000 distinct CDR3 sequences; under 8% were seen once. This sample comprised CD4+ T cells sorted from PBMCs, obtained 10 days after the yellow fever booster vaccination. The source of these receptors is a man younger than 40 who received the YFV17D yellow fever vaccine.

This clonotype has ten or more counts. This chain uses TRBV20-1 with TRBJ2-5; D not certain. V lost 0 bases to trimming and J lost 1 base, with 21 bases between them. This CDR3 is 18 amino acids long. CDR1 is DFQATT and CDR2 is SNEGSKA in the germline V gene (reference sequence). CDR3 sequence: CSARDTPIRSNSQETQYF. CDR3 nucleotide sequence: TGCAGTGCTAGAGATACACCAATCCGGTCGAACAGCCAAGAGACCCAGTACTTC.

This clonotype was seen ten or more times. The chain employs TRBV6-5 and TRBJ2-1; D tentatively reads TRBD1 or TRBD2 (6 bases each). Germline V gene data show CDR1 as MNHEY and CDR2 as SVGAGI. The CDR3 extends over 15 amino acids. V shed 10 bases and J shed 6 bases, with 22 bases lying between them. For the CDR3, the DNA is TGTGCCATCCGCCCGGGGGCGACCATCCTCAATGAGCAGTTCTTC. Protein sequence: CAIRPGATILNEQFF.

This clonotype was recorded many times. The chain uses TRBV5-1 and TRBJ2-3; 7 positions match TRBD2. Trimming cost V 4 bases and J 3 bases; bases outside gene matches: 5. The length of the CDR3 is 14 residues. CDR1 SGHRS and CDR2 YFSETQ come from the germline V gene. CDR3 region: CASSGGSETDTQYF. The CDR3 nucleotides are TGCGCCAGCAGCGGCGGGAGTGAAACAGATACGCAGTATTTT.

This clonotype has only a few counts. The V and J genes are TRBV11-2 and TRBJ2-1; the match to TRBD2 covers 12 bases. The CDR3 totals 18 residues. V lost 3 bases to trimming and J lost 2 bases; unmatched junction nucleotides: 8. CDR1 is SGHAT, CDR2 FQNNGV, per germline. The CDR3 protein is CASSFPSSGRAAYNEQFF. CDR3 in DNA: TGTGCCAGCAGCTTCCCGTCTAGCGGGAGGGCAGCCTACAATGAGCAGTTCTTC.

There are many counts of this clonotype. The V and J genes are TRBV4-1 and TRBJ2-3; D is perhaps TRBD2 (6 bases). Germline V lookup: CDR1 MGHRA, CDR2 YSYEKL. V was clipped by 1 base and J by 5 bases, with 13 bases between them. The CDR3 runs to 15 residues. The CDR3 reads CASSQVWDSVDTQYF. The CDR3 DNA follows: TGCGCCAGCAGCCAAGTGTGGGACTCCGTAGATACGCAGTATTTT.

This clonotype was seen repeatedly, ten times or more. This chain joins TRBV28 and TRBJ1-1; D might be TRBD1 (6 bases). The CDR3 is 18 residues long. Deletions cut 2 bases from V and 4 bases from J, with 23 bases between. Germline V gene lookup returns CDR1 MDHEN and CDR2 SYDVKM. The CDR3 sequence: CASSLRSIWLGGATEAFF. For the CDR3, the DNA is TGTGCCAGCAGTTTAAGATCGATTTGGTTAGGGGGGGCCACTGAAGCTTTCTTT. Drawing the rest from reference TRBV28 and TRBJ1-1, the complete variable domain is DVKVTQSSRYLVKRTGEKVFLECVQDMDHENMFWYRQDPGLGLRLIYFSYDVKMKEKGDIPEGYSVSREKKERFSLILESASTNQTSMYLCASSLRSIWLGGATEAFFGQGTRLTVV.

This clonotype showed up many times. The gene calls are TRBV10-3 and TRBJ2-3, with D possibly matching TRBD2 (6 bases). Germline V lookup: CDR1 ENHRY, CDR2 SYGVKD. The length of the CDR3 is 14 residues. Trimming pared 10 bases from V and 6 bases from J, leaving 20 bases between. Written as DNA, the CDR3 is TGTGCCACCTCCAGACTAGTGACTTCGGATACGCAGTATTTT. Protein product: CATSRLVTSDTQYF.

This clonotype was recorded at least ten times. This chain connects TRBV19 to TRBJ2-5, with D perhaps TRBD2 (5 bases). The length of the CDR3 is 14 residues. V was shortened by 2 bases and J by 4 bases, with 11 bases between the two germline ends. Germline V gene sequence: CDR1 LNHDA, CDR2 SQIVND (reference sequence). The CDR3 bases are TGTGCCAGTAGTATATCTTGGACTGGAGAGACCCAGTACTTC. Its translation: CASSISWTGETQYF.

Details on this clonotype: It may be a read error: a sequence one base away is much more abundant. The chain has TRBV12-3 or TRBV12-4 and TRBJ2-7; D may be TRBD2 (6 bases). Deletions cut 3 bases from V and 9 bases from J, with 15 bases between. There are 13 residues in the CDR3. CDR3 sequence: CASSLGGRGVQYF. The CDR3 DNA is TGTGCCAGCAGTTTGGGGGGAAGGGGCGTGCAGTACTTC.

This clonotype was recorded many times. The gene calls are TRBV5-1 and TRBJ2-7, with D maybe TRBD2 (6 bases). The germline V gene has CDR1 SGHRS and CDR2 YFSETQ. The CDR3 extends over 14 amino acids. Deletions cut 3 bases from V and 4 bases from J, with 14 bases between. CDR3 amino acids: CASSSTSSGYEQYF. The CDR3 nucleotides read TGCGCCAGCAGCTCGACTAGTTCGGGGTACGAGCAGTACTTC.

This clonotype has a handful of counts. The chain uses TRBV24-1 and TRBJ2-5; TRBD1 is a possible D gene (5 bases). V lost 4 bases, J lost 2 bases, and 16 bases lay in between. Germline CDR1 reads KGHDR; CDR2 reads SFDVKD. This CDR3 has 16 amino acids. The CDR3 is CATSDPYRTPQETQYF. The CDR3 DNA sequence: TGTGCCACCAGTGACCCATACAGGACCCCTCAAGAGACCCAGTACTTC.

This clonotype was found many times. The chain employs TRBV6-1 and TRBJ1-2; possibly TRBD1 for D (5 bases). The germline V gene has CDR1 MNHNS and CDR2 SASEGT. CDR3 size: 15 residues. V was cut by 6 bases and J by 4 bases, with 18 bases left in between. The CDR3: CASSTTIDSPYGYTF. In nucleotides, the CDR3 is TGTGCCAGCAGCACTACTATCGACAGTCCCTATGGCTACACCTTC.

In this sample, this clonotype turned up many times. V is TRBV4-3 and J is TRBJ2-4; D is undetermined. This CDR3 has 15 residues. Germline assignment: CDR1 LGHNA and CDR2 YSLEER. V lost 4 bases, J lost 7 bases, and 17 bases lay in between. CDR3 residues: CASSPQPGVENIQYF. DNA of the CDR3: TGCGCCAGCAGCCCCCAACCTGGCGTTGAGAACATTCAGTACTTC.

V gene TRBV14 combines with J gene TRBJ1-1; D not resolved. The germline CDR1 and CDR2 sequences are SGHDN and FVKESK. CDR3 length: 13 amino acids. With 4 bases removed from V and 5 bases from J, the gap between germline ends came to 11 bases. CDR3 protein: CASSLFVSTEAFF. Here the CDR3 DNA reads TGTGCCAGCAGCCTTTTTGTTTCAACTGAAGCTTTCTTT.

Many counts were recorded for this clonotype. The rearrangement links TRBV9 to TRBJ2-3; D is uncertain. CDR1 is SGDLS and CDR2 is YYNGEE in the germline V gene. The CDR3 length is 14 residues. The germline V and J ends were trimmed by 4 bases and 3 bases, with 12 bases remaining between them. CDR3: CASSLSGRTDTQYF. CDR3 DNA: TGTGCCAGCAGCCTCTCGGGCAGAACAGATACGCAGTATTTT. Looking up the rest from reference TRBV9 and TRBJ2-3 gives the full variable domain: DSGVTQTPKHLITATGQRVTLRCSPRSGDLSVYWYQQSLDQGLQFLIQYYNGEERAKGNILERFSAQQFPDLHSELNLSSLELGDSALYFCASSLSGRTDTQYFGPGTRLTVL.

This clonotype was picked up many times. The chain couples TRBV10-3 to TRBJ1-1, with D unresolved. The germline V gene has CDR1 ENHRY and CDR2 SYGVKD. The CDR3 spans 13 residues. Trimming removed 3 bases at V and 4 bases at J, with 9 bases between. The CDR3 is CAISDATVTEAFF. CDR3 nucleotides: TGTGCCATCAGTGATGCTACGGTCACTGAAGCTTTCTTT.

In its sample, this clonotype was seen many times. The J gene is TRBJ2-3, the V gene TRBV7-6; D not resolved. This CDR3 is 11 amino acids long. Germline loops: CDR1 SGHVS, CDR2 FNYEAQ. Deletions cut 5 bases from V and 8 bases from J, with 8 bases between. CDR3 sequence: CASSPGGTQYF. CDR3 DNA sequence: TGTGCCAGCAGCCCAGGTGGTACGCAGTATTTT.

There are many counts of this clonotype. This chain links TRBV20-1 with TRBJ2-5; D is tentatively TRBD1 or TRBD2 (5 bases each). Germline lookup yields CDR1 DFQATT and CDR2 SNEGSKA (reference sequence). The ends were cut back, 4 bases at V and 5 bases at J, with 11 bases in the middle. The CDR3 length is 12 residues. The CDR3, as DNA: TGCAGTGCTATTGGGAGACAGGAGACCCAGTACTTC. Translating gives CSAIGRQETQYF.

This clonotype occurred a few times. V and J are TRBV19 and TRBJ2-1; tentatively, D is TRBD1 (5 bases). Trimming left V 5 bases short and J 7 bases short, with 21 bases between. The CDR3 is 16 amino acids. CDR1 is LNHDA, CDR2 SQIVND, per germline (reference sequence). DNA for the CDR3: TGTGCCAGTAGTGCCGTTGGCGCAAGGGGCAGGAATGAGCAGTTCTTC. Protein: CASSAVGARGRNEQFF.

This clonotype was seen ten or more times. The chain joins TRBV5-1 to TRBJ1-1, with a possible D match to TRBD1 (5 bases). Trimming shortened V by 4 bases and J by 1 base, and 20 bases separated the two germline ends. Looked up from germline, CDR1 is SGHRS and CDR2 is YFSETQ. The CDR3 loop spans 17 amino acids. The CDR3 nucleotides are TGCGCCAGCAGCCTGCAAGTGTGGGGCAGACAGAACACTGAAGCTTTCTTT. Residues: CASSLQVWGRQNTEAFF.

In its sample, this clonotype was seen many times. This rearrangement joins TRBV11-2 to TRBJ1-6; maybe TRBD1 (6 bases). The CDR3 spans 18 residues. Germline V gives CDR1 SGHAT, CDR2 FQNNGV. Trimming cost V 2 bases and J 6 bases, with 20 bases left between them. The CDR3 DNA sequence: TGTGCCAGCAGCTTAAGTTATTCACCAACAGGGAGTAATTCACCCCTCCACTTT. Amino acids: CASSLSYSPTGSNSPLHF.

The table lists this clonotype with many counts. The rearrangement links TRBV6-1 to TRBJ2-7, with D possibly matching TRBD2 (6 bases). The V end was cut by 6 bases, the J end by 2 bases, with 14 bases between. This CDR3 spans 14 amino acids. Germline CDR1 MNHNS, CDR2 SASEGT. The chain's CDR3 is CASRRPRDPYEQYF. CDR3 bases: TGTGCCAGCAGAAGGCCGCGGGACCCCTACGAGCAGTACTTC.

This clonotype occurred many times. The chain has TRBV20-1 and TRBJ2-7, with D tentatively TRBD1 (6 bases). Germline CDR1 and CDR2: DFQATT and SNEGSKA (reference sequence). Trimming removed 2 bases at V and 5 bases at J, with 7 bases between. The CDR3 is made up of 11 amino acids. CDR3 sequence reads: CSARRDNEQYF. The CDR3 coding sequence is TGCAGTGCTAGAAGGGACAACGAGCAGTACTTC.

This clonotype was observed at least ten times. The genes are TRBV5-1 and TRBJ2-1; 10 bases are a match to TRBD1. V was clipped by 4 bases and J by 6 bases; unmatched bases: 10. Germline assignment: CDR1 SGHRS and CDR2 YFSETQ. This CDR3 contains 16 residues. In DNA form, the CDR3 reads TGCGCCAGCAGCAATCCCGGGACAGGGGCCGCCAATGAGCAGTTCTTC. It specifies CASSNPGTGAANEQFF.

This clonotype appeared many times. The chain recombines TRBV20-1 with TRBJ2-1; 9 bases are a match to TRBD2. The germline CDR1 and CDR2 sequences are DFQATT and SNEGSKA (reference sequence). The CDR3 spans 15 residues. V shed 3 bases and J 3 bases; nucleotides not matched to a gene: 6. The CDR3 nucleotides are TGCAGTGCTAGTCCCCCGACTAGCGGCTACAATGAGCAGTTCTTC. Translated, it gives CSASPPTSGYNEQFF.

The chain carries TRBV20-1 and TRBJ2-1; perhaps TRBD2 as D (5 bases). Trimming took off 6 bases at V and 0 bases at J, with 15 bases between the two ends. The length of the CDR3 is 15 residues. Germline V gives CDR1 DFQATT, CDR2 SNEGSKA (reference sequence). This CDR3 is CSANHGEGSYNEQFF. CDR3 nucleotides: TGCAGTGCAAACCACGGGGAAGGCTCCTACAATGAGCAGTTCTTC.

Many counts were recorded for this clonotype. This chain joins TRBV29-1 and TRBJ2-7; TRBD1 might be the D (6 bases). Germline V gives CDR1 SQVTM, CDR2 ANQGSEA. The CDR3 runs 15 residues. Trimming stripped 4 bases from V and 2 bases from J, with 18 bases between. The CDR3 spells CSVGGGQLDTYEQYF. CDR3 in DNA: TGCAGCGTTGGCGGCGGACAGCTAGATACCTACGAGCAGTACTTC.

This clonotype was picked up many times. The chain is built from TRBV29-1 and TRBJ1-1; 8 nucleotides match TRBD1. There are 13 residues in the CDR3. V lost 6 bases and J lost 4; bases outside the gene matches: 7. Per germline, CDR1 SQVTM and CDR2 ANQGSEA. CDR3 sequence (DNA): TGCAGCGTAGTTACAGGGGGGGGCACTGAAGCTTTCTTT. Its protein is CSVVTGGGTEAFF.

This clonotype was seen repeatedly, ten times or more. V and J are TRBV29-1 and TRBJ2-5, with 11 bases matching TRBD1. The germline gives CDR1 SQVTM, CDR2 ANQGSEA. V lost 7 bases and J lost 5; bases outside the gene matches: 3. The CDR3 sequence is 12 residues long. The CDR3 sequence: CSGDRGDETQYF. The CDR3 DNA is TGCAGCGGGGACAGGGGGGACGAGACCCAGTACTTC. Looking up the rest from reference TRBV29-1 and TRBJ2-5 gives the full variable domain: SAVISQKPSRDICQRGTSLTIQCQVDSQVTMMFWYRQQPGQSLTLIATANQGSEATYESGFVIDKFPISRPNLTFSTLTVSNMSPEDSSIYLCSGDRGDETQYFGPGTRLLVL.

This clonotype was seen many times. The rearrangement joins TRBV11-2 to TRBJ2-7, with TRBD1 matching 9 bases. Trimming took 5 bases from V and 5 from J; bases not matched to a gene: 13. The CDR3 sequence is 16 residues long. From germline, CDR1 is SGHAT and CDR2 FQNNGV. The CDR3 DNA sequence: TGTGCCAGCAGCCCAGTGAGAGGGACAGGGAAGAACGAGCAGTACTTC. Translation: CASSPVRGTGKNEQYF.

The sample holds many counts of this clonotype. V usage is TRBV7-8 and J usage is TRBJ2-1; D is unresolved. Per the germline V gene, CDR1 is SGHVS and CDR2 is FQNEAQ. The V gene lost 5 bases and the J gene lost 8 bases, with 10 bases spanning the gap. The CDR3 totals 12 residues. CDR3: CASSPLVYEQFF. The CDR3 nucleotides are TGTGCCAGCAGCCCCCTGGTCTATGAGCAGTTCTTC. The variable domain in full, completed from reference TRBV7-8 and TRBJ2-1, reads GAGVSQSPRYKVAKRGQDVALRCDPISGHVSLFWYQQALGQGPEFLTYFQNEAQLDKSGLPSDRFFAERPEGSVSTLKIQRTQQEDSAVYLCASSPLVYEQFFGPGTRLTVL.

This clonotype came up many times. For the CDR3, the DNA is TGCGCCAGCAGCCCGGTGAGGGGGAGCTCCTACAATGAGCAGTTCTTC. The encoded protein is CASSPVRGSSYNEQFF. V usage is TRBV5-1 and J usage is TRBJ2-1, with D possibly matching TRBD1 (6 bases). V was clipped by 4 bases and J by 0 bases, with 14 bases between them. Germline V gene lookup returns CDR1 SGHRS and CDR2 YFSETQ. CDR3 length equals 16 residues.